This T cell receptor (beta chain) was recovered during a study of shared clonotypes between healthy human individuals. Study-level information: Used for every donor were three CD4 naive, three CD4 memory, two CD8 naive and one CD8 memory plate.

Data came from immunoSEQ multiplex PCR; TCRdb stores just in-frame clones and leaves some out. The sample has some 1 million clones, around 75% seen once. A note on this clone: Its antigen is still unknown.

CDR1 is SGHDN, CDR2 FVKESK, per germline. This CDR3 has 15 amino acids. With 1 base removed from V and 3 bases from J, the gap between germline ends came to 9 bases. Study-wide results and caveats: Few donors limited the genetic and exposure-history diversity represented. Clonotype sharing across four donors was observed for around 4.5% of naive CD4 clonotypes. Some clonotypes were shared by all four sorted-subset donors, while others were not shared. The non-shared ones had lower generation probabilities than the shared ones.

This sequence joins TRBV14 and TRBJ2-2, with unresolved D. The sequenced sample consisted of memory CD4+ T cells sorted from blood. As to subset: CD45RA-negative fraction. This clonotype was sampled from a man between 18 and 35 years old in good health. CDR3 residues: CASSQGSLHTGELFF. The CDR3 region has the DNA TGTGCCAGCAGCCAAGGATCCCTGCACACCGGGGAGCTGTTTTTT.